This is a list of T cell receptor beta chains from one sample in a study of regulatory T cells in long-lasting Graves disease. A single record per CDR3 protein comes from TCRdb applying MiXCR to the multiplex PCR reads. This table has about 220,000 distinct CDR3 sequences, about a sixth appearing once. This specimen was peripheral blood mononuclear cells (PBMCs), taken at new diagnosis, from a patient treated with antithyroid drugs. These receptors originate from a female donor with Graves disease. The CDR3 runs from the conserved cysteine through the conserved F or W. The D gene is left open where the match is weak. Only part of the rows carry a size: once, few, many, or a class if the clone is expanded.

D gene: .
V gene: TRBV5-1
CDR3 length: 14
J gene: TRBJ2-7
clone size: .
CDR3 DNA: TGCGCCAGCAGCTCCCTTCCCCCAACCTACGAGCAGTACTTC
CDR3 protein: CASSSLPPTYEQYF

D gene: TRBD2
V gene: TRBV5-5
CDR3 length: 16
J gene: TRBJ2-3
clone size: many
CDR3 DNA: TGTGCCAGCAGCGGAATACTAGCGGGAGGCTCAGATACGCAGTATTTT
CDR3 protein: CASSGILAGGSDTQYF

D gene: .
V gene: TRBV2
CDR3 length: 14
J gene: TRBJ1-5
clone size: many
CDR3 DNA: TGTGCCAGCAGTGAAGTATCCGGTAGTCAGCCCCAGCATTTT
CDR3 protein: CASSEVSGSQPQHF

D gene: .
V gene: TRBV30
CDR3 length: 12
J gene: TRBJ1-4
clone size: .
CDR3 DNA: TGTGCCTGGGGGTTTACTAATGAAAAACTGTTTTTT
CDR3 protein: CAWGFTNEKLFF

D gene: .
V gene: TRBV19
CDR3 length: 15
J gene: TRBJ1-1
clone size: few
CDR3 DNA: TGTGCCAGTAGTACAAACCCGGGAGGGAACACTGAAGCTTTCTTT
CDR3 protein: CASSTNPGGNTEAFF

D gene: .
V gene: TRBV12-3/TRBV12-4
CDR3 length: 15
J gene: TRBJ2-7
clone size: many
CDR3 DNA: TGTGCCAGCAGTTTAGCCCCCCAGGGGCCCTACGAGCAGTACTTC
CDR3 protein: CASSLAPQGPYEQYF

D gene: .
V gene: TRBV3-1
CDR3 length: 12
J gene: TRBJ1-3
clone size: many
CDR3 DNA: TGTGCCAGCAGCCAGACGGGAAACACCATATATTTT
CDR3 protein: CASSQTGNTIYF

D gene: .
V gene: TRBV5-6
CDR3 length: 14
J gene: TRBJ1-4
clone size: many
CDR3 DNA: TGTGCCAGCAGCCAAGACCGGTTCGGGGAAAAACTGTTTTTT
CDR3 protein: CASSQDRFGEKLFF

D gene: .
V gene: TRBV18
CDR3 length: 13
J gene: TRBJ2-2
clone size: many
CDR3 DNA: TGTGCCAGCTCACCGGGGAAAACCGGGGAGCTGTTTTTT
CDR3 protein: CASSPGKTGELFF

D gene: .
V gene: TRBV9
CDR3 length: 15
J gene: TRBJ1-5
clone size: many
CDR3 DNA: TGTGCCAGCAGCGTAACCGGGGTTGATAATCAGCCCCAGCATTTT
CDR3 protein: CASSVTGVDNQPQHF

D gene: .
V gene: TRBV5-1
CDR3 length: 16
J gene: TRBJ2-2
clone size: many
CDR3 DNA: TGCGCCAGCAGCTTGGGGGACAAAACGAACACCGGGGAGCTGTTTTTT
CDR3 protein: CASSLGDKTNTGELFF

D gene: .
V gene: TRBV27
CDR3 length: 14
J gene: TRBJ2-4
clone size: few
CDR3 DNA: TGTGCCAGCGGCCCTGTGGGGGCTGGAAACATTCAGTACTTC
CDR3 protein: CASGPVGAGNIQYF

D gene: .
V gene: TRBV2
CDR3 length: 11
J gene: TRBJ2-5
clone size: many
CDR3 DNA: TGTGCCAGCGGACCGCAAGAGACCCAGTACTTC
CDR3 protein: CASGPQETQYF

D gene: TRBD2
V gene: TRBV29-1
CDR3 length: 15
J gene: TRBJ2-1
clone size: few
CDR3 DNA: TGCAGCGTGGGGGGCGGGCTAGCGGGAGGCAATGAGCAGTTCTTC
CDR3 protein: CSVGGGLAGGNEQFF

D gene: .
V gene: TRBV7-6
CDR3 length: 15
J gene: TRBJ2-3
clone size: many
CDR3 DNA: TGTGCCAGCAGCTTAGCAGGGTCCAGCACAGATACGCAGTATTTT
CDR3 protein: CASSLAGSSTDTQYF

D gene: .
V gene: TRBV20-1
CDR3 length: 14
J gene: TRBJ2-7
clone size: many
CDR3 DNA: TGCAGTGCTAGAGATGGAGGGGCATACTACGAGCAGTACTTC
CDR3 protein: CSARDGGAYYEQYF

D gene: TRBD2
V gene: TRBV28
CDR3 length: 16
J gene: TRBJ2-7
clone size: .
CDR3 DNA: TGTGCCAGCATTACTAGCGGGACAGCCCTATTCTACGAGCAGTACTTC
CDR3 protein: CASITSGTALFYEQYF

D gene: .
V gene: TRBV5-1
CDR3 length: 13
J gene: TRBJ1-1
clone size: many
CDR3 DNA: TGCGCCAGCAGCTTGAGTAGGGAGACTGAAGCTTTCTTT
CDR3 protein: CASSLSRETEAFF

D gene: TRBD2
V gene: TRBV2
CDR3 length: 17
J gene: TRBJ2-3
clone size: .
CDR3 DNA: TGTGCCAGCAGTGAAACGGCTCGCGGGAGGGCTACAGATACGCAGTATTTT
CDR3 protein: CASSETARGRATDTQYF

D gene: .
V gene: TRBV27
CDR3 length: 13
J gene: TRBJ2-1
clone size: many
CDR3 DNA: TGTGCCAGCAAAAAGGGGGGGAGGAATGAGCAGTTCTTC
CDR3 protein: CASKKGGRNEQFF

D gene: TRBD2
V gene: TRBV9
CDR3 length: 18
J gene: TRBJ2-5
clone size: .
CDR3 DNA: TGTGCCAGCAGCGTAGAGGGGACTAGCGGGAGGTACCAAGAGACCCAGTACTTC
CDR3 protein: CASSVEGTSGRYQETQYF

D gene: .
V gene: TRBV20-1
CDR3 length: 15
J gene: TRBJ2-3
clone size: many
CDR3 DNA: TGCAGTGCTAGCAGGACTAACGGGAGTGCAGATACGCAGTATTTT
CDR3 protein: CSASRTNGSADTQYF

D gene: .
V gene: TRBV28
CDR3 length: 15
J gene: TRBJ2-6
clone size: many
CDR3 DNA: TGTGCCAGCAGTTTAGAGGGGCCTGGGGCCAACGTCCTGACTTTC
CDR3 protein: CASSLEGPGANVLTF

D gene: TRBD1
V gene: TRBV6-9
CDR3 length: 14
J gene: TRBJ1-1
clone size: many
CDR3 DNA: TGTGCCAGCAGTTCGACAGGGGATGACACTGAAGCTTTCTTT
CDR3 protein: CASSSTGDDTEAFF

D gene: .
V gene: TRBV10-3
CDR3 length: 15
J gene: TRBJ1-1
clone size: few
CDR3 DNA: TGTGCCATCAGTGAGTACGCAGGAGGTTACACTGAAGCTTTCTTT
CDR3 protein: CAISEYAGGYTEAFF

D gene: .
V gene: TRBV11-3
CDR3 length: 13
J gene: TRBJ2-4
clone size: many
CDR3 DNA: TGTGCCAGCAGCTTAGATGCCAGTAACATTCAGTACTTC
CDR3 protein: CASSLDASNIQYF

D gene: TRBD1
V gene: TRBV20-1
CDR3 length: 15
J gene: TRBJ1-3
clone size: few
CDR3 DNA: TGCAGTGTTGGGCCGGGCAGGGGGCCTGGAAACACCATATATTTT
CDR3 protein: CSVGPGRGPGNTIYF

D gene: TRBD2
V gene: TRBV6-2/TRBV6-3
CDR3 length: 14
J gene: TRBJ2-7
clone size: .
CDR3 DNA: TGTGCCAGCGCCACTAGCGGGAGCTACTACGAGCAGTACTTC
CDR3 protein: CASATSGSYYEQYF

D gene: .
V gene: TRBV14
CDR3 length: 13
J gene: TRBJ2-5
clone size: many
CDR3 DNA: TGTGCCAGCAGCCGCCCCGCAGGGGAGACCCAGTACTTC
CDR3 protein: CASSRPAGETQYF

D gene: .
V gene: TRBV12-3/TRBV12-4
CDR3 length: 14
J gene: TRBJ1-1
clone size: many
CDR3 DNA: TGTGCCAGCAGTCCCAGGGGTACGGGCACTGAAGCTTTCTTT
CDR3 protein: CASSPRGTGTEAFF

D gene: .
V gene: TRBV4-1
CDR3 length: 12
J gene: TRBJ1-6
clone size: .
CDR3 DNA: TGCGCCAGCAGCCAAGACAGTTCACCCCTCCACTTT
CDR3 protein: CASSQDSSPLHF

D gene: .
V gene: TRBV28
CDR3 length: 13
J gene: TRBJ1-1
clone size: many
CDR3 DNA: TGTGCCAGCACCCTGGACAGGAACACTGAAGCTTTCTTT
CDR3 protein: CASTLDRNTEAFF

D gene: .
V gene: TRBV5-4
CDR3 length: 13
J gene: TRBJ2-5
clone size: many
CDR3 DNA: TGTGCCAGCAGGGGGGTTGGGGAAGAGACCCAGTACTTC
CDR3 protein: CASRGVGEETQYF

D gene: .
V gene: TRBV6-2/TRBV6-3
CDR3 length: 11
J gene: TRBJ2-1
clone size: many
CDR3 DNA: TGTGCCAGTAGGGACCCGACTTCGGAGTTCTTC
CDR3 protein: CASRDPTSEFF

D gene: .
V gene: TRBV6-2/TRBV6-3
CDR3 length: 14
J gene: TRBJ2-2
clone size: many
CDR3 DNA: TGTGCCCACCGTCGTTCAGGAGACACCGGGGAGCTGTTTTTT
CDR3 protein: CAHRRSGDTGELFF

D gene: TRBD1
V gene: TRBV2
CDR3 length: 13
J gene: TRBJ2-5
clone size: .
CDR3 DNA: TGTGCCAGCAGTGGGACAGGGTACGGGACCCAGTACTTC
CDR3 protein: CASSGTGYGTQYF

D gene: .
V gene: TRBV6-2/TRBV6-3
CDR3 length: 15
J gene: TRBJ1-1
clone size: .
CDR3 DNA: TGTGCCAGCAGTTACTCGAAGGGAGGGTACACTGAAGCTTCCTTT
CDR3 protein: CASSYSKGGYTEASF

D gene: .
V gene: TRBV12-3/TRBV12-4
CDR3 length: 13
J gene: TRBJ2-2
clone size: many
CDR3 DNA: TGTGCCAGCAGTTTAGGGGGGTCCGGGGAGCTGTTTTTT
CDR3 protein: CASSLGGSGELFF

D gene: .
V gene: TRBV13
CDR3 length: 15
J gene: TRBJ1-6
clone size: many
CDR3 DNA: TGTGCCAGCAGCTTCGGGAGGGAAATCAATTCACCCCTCCACTTT
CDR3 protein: CASSFGREINSPLHF

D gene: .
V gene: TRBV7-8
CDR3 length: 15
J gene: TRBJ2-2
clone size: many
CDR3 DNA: TGTGCCAGCAGCTTAGAGGCAGTACTCACCGGGGAGCTGTTTTTT
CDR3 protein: CASSLEAVLTGELFF

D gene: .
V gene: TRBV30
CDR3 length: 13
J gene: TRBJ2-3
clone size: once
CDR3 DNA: TGTGCCTGGCAGAGCGCGGAACCCTATACGCAGTATTTT
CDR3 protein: CAWQSAEPYTQYF

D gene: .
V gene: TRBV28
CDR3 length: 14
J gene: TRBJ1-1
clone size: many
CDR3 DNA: TGTGCCAGCAGTTTAGGGGGTTGGAGCACTGAAGCTTTCTTT
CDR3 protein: CASSLGGWSTEAFF

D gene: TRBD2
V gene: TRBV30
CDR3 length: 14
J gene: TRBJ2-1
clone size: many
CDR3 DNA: TGTGCCTGGAGTTTGAGCGGGAGATCAAATGAGCAGTTCTTC
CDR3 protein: CAWSLSGRSNEQFF

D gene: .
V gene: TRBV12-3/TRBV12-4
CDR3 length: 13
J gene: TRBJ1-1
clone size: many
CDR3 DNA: TGTGCCAGCAGTTCGGTGGGAGCTATTGAGGCTTTCTTT
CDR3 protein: CASSSVGAIEAFF

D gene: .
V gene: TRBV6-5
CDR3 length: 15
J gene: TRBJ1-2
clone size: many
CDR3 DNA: TGTGCCAGCAGTTCCGAGTGGAGGTCGGCTTATGGCTACACCTTC
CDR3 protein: CASSSEWRSAYGYTF

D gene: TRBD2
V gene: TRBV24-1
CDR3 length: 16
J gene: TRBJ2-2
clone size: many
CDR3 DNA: TGTGCCACCAGTGATTTCTCGGCTAGCGGGACCGGGGAGCTGTTTTTT
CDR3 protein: CATSDFSASGTGELFF

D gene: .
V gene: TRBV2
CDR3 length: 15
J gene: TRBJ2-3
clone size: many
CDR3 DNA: TGTGCCAGCAGCGGTAGGGGACTTTCCACAGATACGCAGTATTTT
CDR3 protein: CASSGRGLSTDTQYF

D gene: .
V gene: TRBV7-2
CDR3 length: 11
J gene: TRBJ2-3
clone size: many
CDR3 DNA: TGTGCCAGCAGCTTTTTCGATACGCAGTATTTT
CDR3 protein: CASSFFDTQYF

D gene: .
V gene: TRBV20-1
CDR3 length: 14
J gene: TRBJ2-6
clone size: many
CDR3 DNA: TGCAGTGCCCGGCGCGGGGCTGGGGCCAACGTCCTGACTTTC
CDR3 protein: CSARRGAGANVLTF

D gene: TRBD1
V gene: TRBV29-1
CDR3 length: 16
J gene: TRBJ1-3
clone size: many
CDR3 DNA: TGCAGCGTTGAGCCTAGGACAGGGGGTGATGGAAACACCATATATTTT
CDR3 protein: CSVEPRTGGDGNTIYF